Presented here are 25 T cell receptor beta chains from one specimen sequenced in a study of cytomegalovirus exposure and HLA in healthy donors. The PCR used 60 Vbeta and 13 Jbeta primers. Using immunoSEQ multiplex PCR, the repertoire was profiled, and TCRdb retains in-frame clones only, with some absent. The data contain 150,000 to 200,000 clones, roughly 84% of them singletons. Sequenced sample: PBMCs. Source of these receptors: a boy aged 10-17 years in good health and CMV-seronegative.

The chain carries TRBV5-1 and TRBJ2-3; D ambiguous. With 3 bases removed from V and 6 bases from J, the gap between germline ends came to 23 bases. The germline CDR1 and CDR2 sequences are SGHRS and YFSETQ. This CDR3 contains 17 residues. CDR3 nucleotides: TGCGCCAGCAGCTCGAGACACCCCGGTCGGTTTGTGGATACGCAGTATTTT. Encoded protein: CASSSRHPGRFVDTQYF.

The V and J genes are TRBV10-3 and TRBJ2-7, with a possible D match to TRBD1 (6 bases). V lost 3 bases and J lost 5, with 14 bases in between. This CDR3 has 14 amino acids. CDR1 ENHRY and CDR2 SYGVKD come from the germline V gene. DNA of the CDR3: TGTGCCATCAGTGATGGAACAGGGAGAAACGAGCAGTACTTC. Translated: CAISDGTGRNEQYF.

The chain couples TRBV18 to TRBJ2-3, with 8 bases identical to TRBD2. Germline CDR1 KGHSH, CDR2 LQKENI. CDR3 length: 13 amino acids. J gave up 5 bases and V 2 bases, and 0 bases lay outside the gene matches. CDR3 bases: TGTGCCAGCTCACCAGCGGGGGGAGATACGCAGTATTTT. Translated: CASSPAGGDTQYF.

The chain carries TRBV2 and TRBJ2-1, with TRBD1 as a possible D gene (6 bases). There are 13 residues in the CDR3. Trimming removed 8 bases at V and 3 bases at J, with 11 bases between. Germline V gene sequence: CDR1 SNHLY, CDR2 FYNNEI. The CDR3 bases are TGTGCCAGCGGGGGCCTTAGCTACAATGAGCAGTTCTTC. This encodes CASGGLSYNEQFF.

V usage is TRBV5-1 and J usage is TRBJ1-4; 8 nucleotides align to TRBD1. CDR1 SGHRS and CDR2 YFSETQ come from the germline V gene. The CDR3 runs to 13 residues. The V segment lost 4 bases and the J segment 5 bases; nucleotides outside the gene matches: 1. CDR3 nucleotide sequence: TGCGCCAGCAGCAGACAGGGGAATGAAAAACTGTTTTTT. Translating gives CASSRQGNEKLFF.

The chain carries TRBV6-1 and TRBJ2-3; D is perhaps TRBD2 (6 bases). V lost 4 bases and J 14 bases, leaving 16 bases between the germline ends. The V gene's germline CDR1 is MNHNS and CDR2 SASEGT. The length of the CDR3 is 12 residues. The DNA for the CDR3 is TGTGCCAGCAGTGTATCCGGGACTCGGGGGTATTTT. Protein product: CASSVSGTRGYF.

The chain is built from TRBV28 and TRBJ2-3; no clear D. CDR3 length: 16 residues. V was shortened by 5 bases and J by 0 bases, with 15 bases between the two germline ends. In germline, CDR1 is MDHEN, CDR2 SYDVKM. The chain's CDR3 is CASSPLGETSTDTQYF. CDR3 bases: TGTGCCAGCAGTCCATTAGGAGAGACGAGCACAGATACGCAGTATTTT. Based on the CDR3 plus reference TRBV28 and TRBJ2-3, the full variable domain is DVKVTQSSRYLVKRTGEKVFLECVQDMDHENMFWYRQDPGLGLRLIYFSYDVKMKEKGDIPEGYSVSREKKERFSLILESASTNQTSMYLCASSPLGETSTDTQYFGPGTRLTVL.

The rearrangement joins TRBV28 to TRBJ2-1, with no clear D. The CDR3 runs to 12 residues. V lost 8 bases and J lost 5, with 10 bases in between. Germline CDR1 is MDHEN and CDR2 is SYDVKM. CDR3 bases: TGTGCCAGCCTGAAATTAGACAATGAGCAGTTCTTC. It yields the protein CASLKLDNEQFF.

CDR3 residues: CASRRGEGWSFAEAFF. In DNA, the CDR3 is TGTGCCAGCCGAAGGGGGGAGGGGTGGAGTTTCGCTGAAGCTTTCTTT. The chain carries TRBV27 and TRBJ1-1; perhaps TRBD1 as D (6 bases). The CDR3 runs to 16 residues. Germline CDR1 reads MNHEY; CDR2 reads SMNVEV (reference sequence). The germline V and J ends were trimmed by 8 bases and 6 bases, with 25 bases remaining between them.

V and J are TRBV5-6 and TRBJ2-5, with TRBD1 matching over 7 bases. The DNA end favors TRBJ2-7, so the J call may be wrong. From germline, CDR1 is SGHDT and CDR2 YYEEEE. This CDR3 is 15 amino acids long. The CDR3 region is CASSLRQGHSYEQYF. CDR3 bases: TGTGCCAGCAGCTTGAGACAGGGACACTCCTACGAGCAGTACTTC.

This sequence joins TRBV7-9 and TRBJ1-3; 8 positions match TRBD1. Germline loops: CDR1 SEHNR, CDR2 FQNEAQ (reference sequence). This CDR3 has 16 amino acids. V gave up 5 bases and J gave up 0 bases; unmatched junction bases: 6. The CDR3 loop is CASSTSGGLSGNTIYF. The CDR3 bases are TGTGCCAGCAGCACATCAGGGGGCCTCTCTGGAAACACCATATATTTT.

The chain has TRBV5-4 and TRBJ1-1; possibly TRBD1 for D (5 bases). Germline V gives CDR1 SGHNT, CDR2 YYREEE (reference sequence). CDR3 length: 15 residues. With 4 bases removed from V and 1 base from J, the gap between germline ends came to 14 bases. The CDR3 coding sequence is TGTGCCAGCAGCGGGACTCCGACGGGGAACACTGAAGCTTTCTTT. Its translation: CASSGTPTGNTEAFF.

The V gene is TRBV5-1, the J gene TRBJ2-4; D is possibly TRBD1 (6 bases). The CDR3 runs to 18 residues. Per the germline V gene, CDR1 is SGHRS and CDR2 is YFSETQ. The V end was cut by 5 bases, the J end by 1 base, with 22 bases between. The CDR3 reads CASRLGDTGKGAKNIQYF. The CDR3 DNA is TGCGCCAGCAGGCTGGGAGACACAGGGAAAGGGGCCAAAAACATTCAGTACTTC.

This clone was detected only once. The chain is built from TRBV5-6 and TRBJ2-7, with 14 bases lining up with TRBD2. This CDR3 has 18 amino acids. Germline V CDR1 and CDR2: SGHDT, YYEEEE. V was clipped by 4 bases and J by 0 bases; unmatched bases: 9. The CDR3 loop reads CASSQGLAGVRSSYEQYF. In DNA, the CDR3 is TGTGCCAGCAGCCAGGGACTAGCGGGAGTGAGAAGCTCCTACGAGCAGTACTTC.

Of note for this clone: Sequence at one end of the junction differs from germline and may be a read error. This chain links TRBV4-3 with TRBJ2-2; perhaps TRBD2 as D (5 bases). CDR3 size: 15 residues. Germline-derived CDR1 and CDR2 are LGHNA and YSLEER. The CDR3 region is CASSQGLLNTGELFF. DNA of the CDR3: TGCGCTAGCAGCCAAGGACTTTTGAACACCGGGGAGCTGTTTTTT.

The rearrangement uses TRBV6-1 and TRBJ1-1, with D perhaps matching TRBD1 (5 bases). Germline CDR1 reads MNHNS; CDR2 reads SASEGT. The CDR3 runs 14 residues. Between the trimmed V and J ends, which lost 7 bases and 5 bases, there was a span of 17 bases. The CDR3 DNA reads TGTGCCAGCAAACAGGCTAGCGCCCAAACTGAAGCTTTCTTT. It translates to CASKQASAQTEAFF.

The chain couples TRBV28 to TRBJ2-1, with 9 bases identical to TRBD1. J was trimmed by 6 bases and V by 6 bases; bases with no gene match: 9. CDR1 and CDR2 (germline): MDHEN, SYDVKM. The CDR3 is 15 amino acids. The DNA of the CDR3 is TGTGCCAGCAGCCTAGGGGGACAGGGATCCAATGAGCAGTTCTTC. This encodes CASSLGGQGSNEQFF.

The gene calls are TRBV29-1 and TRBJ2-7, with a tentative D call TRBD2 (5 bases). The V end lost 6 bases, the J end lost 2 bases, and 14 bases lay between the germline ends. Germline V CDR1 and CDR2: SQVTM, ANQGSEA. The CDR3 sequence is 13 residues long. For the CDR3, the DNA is TGCAGCGTGCGGACTTTACTCACCTACGAGCAGTACTTC. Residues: CSVRTLLTYEQYF.

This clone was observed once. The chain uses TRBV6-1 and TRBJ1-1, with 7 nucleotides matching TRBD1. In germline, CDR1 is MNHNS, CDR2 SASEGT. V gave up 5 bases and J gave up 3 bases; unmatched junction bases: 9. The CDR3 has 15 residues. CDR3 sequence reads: CASSPIRTGDTEAFF. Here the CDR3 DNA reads TGTGCCAGCAGTCCGATCAGAACAGGGGACACTGAAGCTTTCTTT.

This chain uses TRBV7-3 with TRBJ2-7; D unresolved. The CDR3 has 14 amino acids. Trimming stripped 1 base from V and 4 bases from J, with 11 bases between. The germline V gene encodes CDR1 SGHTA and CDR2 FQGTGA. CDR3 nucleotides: TGTGCCAGCAGCTTAAGTGCGTCCGGGTACGAGCAGTACTTC. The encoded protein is CASSLSASGYEQYF.

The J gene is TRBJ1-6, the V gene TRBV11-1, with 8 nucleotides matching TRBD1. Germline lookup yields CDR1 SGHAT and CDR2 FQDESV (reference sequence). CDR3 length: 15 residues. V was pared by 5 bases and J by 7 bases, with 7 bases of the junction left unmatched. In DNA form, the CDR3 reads TGTGCCAGCAGCCCTGACAGGGGTCGGAATTCACCCCTCCACTTT. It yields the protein CASSPDRGRNSPLHF.

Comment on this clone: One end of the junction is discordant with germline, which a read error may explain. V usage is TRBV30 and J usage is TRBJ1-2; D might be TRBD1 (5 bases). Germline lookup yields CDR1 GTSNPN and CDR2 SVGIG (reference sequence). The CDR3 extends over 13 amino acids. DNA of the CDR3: TGTGCCAGGAGACAGTCGCGGACGGGAGGCTACACCTTC. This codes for CARRQSRTGGYTF.

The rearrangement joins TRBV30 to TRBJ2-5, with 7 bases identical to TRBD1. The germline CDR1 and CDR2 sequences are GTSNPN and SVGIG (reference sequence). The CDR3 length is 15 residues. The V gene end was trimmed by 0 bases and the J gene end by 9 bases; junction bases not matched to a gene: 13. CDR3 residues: CAWSVGRGGLGAQYF. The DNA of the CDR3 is TGTGCCTGGAGTGTAGGTAGAGGGGGCTTAGGGGCCCAGTACTTC.

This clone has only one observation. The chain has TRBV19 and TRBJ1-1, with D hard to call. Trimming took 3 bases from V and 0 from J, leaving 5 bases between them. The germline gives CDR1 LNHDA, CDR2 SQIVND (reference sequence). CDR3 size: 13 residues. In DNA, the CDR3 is TGTGCCAGTAGTATTCAGATGAACACTGAAGCTTTCTTT. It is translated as CASSIQMNTEAFF.

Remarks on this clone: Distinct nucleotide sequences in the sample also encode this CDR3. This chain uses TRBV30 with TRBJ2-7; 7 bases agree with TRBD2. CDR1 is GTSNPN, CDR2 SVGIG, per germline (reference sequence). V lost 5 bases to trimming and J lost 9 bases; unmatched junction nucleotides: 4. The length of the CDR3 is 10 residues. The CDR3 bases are TGTGCCTGGGGGACGGGGGGGCAGTACTTC. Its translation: CAWGTGGQYF.